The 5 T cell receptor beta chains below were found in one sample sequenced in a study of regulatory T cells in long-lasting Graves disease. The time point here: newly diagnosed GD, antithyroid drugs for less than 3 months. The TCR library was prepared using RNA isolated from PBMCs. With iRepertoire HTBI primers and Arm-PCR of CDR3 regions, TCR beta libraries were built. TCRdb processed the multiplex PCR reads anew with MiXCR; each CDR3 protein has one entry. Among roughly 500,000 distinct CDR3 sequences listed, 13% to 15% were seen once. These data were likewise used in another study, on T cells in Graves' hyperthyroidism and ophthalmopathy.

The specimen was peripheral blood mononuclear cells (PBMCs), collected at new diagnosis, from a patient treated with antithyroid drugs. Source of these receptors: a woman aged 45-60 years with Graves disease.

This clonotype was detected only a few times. The chain's CDR3 is CATSDRDRGVDTQYF. CDR3 bases: TGTGCCACCAGTGATCGGGACAGGGGAGTGGATACGCAGTATTTT. J is TRBJ2-3 and V is TRBV24-1, with 10 bases fitting TRBD1. The germline V gene encodes CDR1 KGHDR and CDR2 SFDVKD. CDR3 length: 15 residues. The trim removed 3 bases at V and 6 bases at J, leaving 5 bases unmatched.

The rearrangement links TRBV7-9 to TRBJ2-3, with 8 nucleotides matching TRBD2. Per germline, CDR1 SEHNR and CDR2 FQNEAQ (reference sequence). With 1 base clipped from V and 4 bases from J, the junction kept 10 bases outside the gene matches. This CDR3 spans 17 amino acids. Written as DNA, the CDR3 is TGTGCCAGCAGCTTAGGTCGAGCGGGAGTTGAGGCAGATACGCAGTATTTT. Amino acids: CASSLGRAGVEADTQYF.

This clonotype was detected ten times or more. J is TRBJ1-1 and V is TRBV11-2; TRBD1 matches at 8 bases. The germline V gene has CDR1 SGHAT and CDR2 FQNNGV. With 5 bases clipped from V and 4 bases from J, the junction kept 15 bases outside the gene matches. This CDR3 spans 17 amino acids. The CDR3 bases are TGTGCCAGCAGCATAACTGGGACAGGATCTAAGGGCACTGAAGCTTTCTTT. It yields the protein CASSITGTGSKGTEAFF.

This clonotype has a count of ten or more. CDR3 DNA sequence: TGTGCCAGCTCACCACAGGGAAAAGATCCAGCTTTCTTT. Amino acids: CASSPQGKDPAFF. This chain links TRBV18 with TRBJ1-1; D remains ambiguous. The CDR3 is 13 residues long. Trimming took off 1 base at V and 10 bases at J, with 13 bases between the two ends. Germline-derived CDR1 and CDR2 are KGHSH and LQKENI.

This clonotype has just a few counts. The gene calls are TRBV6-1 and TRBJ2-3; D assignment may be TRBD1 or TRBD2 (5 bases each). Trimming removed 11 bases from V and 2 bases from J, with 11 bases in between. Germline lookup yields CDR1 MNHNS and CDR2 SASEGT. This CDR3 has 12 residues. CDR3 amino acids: CAHRGITDTQYF. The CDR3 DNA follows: TGTGCCCACCGGGGCATCACAGATACGCAGTATTTT.